This TCR beta chain stems from a study of liver allograft versus peripheral blood T cells. Study context: Repertoires of T cell receptors in transplanted livers were compared with recipients' peripheral blood repertoires.

This clonotype was detected only a few times. The V gene's germline CDR1 is SEHNR and CDR2 FQNEAQ (reference sequence). The CDR3 is made up of 14 amino acids. Trimming left V 10 bases short and J 4 bases short, with 17 bases between. TCRdb re-analysed the reads in MiXCR, keeping a single row per CDR3 protein. Here the sample spans 9,500 to 13,000 distinct CDR3 sequences, approximately 19% being singletons. The rearrangement joins TRBV7-9 to TRBJ1-3; no reliable D call. This TCR was recovered from a human patient who had a liver transplant. Part of the T cells may come from the graft donor. The CDR3 reads CATHEKGTGNTIYF. In DNA form, the CDR3 reads TGTGCCACCCACGAGAAGGGAACCGGAAACACCATATATTTT.